This passage covers 23 T cell receptor beta chains from one sample sequenced in a study of T cell responses to AZD1222 COVID-19 vaccine. Only in-frame clones appear in the TCRdb table, and some are missing; sequencing was by immunoSEQ multiplex PCR. Counted here are 200,000 or so clones, almost 95% occurring once; the ten biggest clones make up roughly 9.2%. Sample: peripheral blood, taken on day 0 of AZD1222 vaccination. These receptors all come from an adult in good health.

This chain links TRBV5-1 with TRBJ1-6, with D tentatively TRBD1 (5 bases). Between the trimmed V and J ends, which lost 0 bases and 7 bases, there was a span of 11 bases. The germline CDR1 and CDR2 sequences are SGHRS and YFSETQ. CDR3 size: 15 residues. The CDR3 here is CASSLGDSQNSPLHF. Written as DNA, the CDR3 is TGCGCCAGCAGCTTGGGTGACAGCCAGAATTCACCCCTCCACTTT.

The rearrangement links TRBV25-1 to TRBJ1-2, with 7 bases fitting TRBD1. Losses at the gene ends were 5 bases for V and 5 bases for J; bases not matched to a gene: 17. The germline CDR1 and CDR2 sequences are MGHDK and SYGVNS. This CDR3 region has 17 residues. The CDR3 DNA follows: TGTGCCAGCAGTACGCATAAAGGACAGGAACCTACTTATGGCTACACCTTC. It specifies CASSTHKGQEPTYGYTF.

V and J are TRBV7-6 and TRBJ2-3, with D perhaps TRBD2 (6 bases). Germline V gene sequence: CDR1 SGHVS, CDR2 FNYEAQ. The CDR3 contains 16 residues. The V gene lost 3 bases and the J gene lost 2 bases, with 15 bases spanning the gap. CDR3 sequence reads: CASSFTGAGTTDTQYF. The CDR3 nucleotides read TGTGCCAGCAGCTTCACTGGGGCGGGAACCACAGATACGCAGTATTTT.

The J gene is TRBJ1-2, the V gene TRBV5-8, with TRBD1 matching 7 bases. V gave up 4 bases and J gave up 2 bases; unmatched junction bases: 11. Germline loops: CDR1 SGHTS, CDR2 YDEGEE. This CDR3 comprises 16 residues. The CDR3 coding sequence is TGTGCCAGCAGCCAGGGAGGCGGGACAGCGAACTATGGCTACACCTTC. Translating gives CASSQGGGTANYGYTF.

The CDR3 is CASGTFNEKLFF. The CDR3 DNA reads TGTGCCAGCGGGACCTTCAATGAAAAACTGTTTTTT. The chain links TRBV12-3 or TRBV12-4 to TRBJ1-4; tentative D call: TRBD1 (5 bases). This CDR3 has 12 residues. The ends were cut back, 8 bases at V and 5 bases at J, with 9 bases in the middle.

This clone was counted a single time. The chain is built from TRBV5-1 and TRBJ2-2; D not resolved. The length of the CDR3 is 14 residues. V dropped 0 bases and J dropped 5 bases, with 8 bases sitting between them. Germline V gene data show CDR1 as SGHRS and CDR2 as YFSETQ. CDR3 DNA sequence: TGCGCCAGCAGCTTGGGTGGGTCGACCGGGGAGCTGTTTTTT. Translating gives CASSLGGSTGELFF.

A single count supports this clone. The chain uses TRBV2 and TRBJ2-3; 15 bases are shared with TRBD2. V lost 7 bases to trimming and J lost 7 bases; unmatched junction nucleotides: 15. In germline, CDR1 is SNHLY, CDR2 FYNNEI. The CDR3 consists of 18 residues. The CDR3 nucleotides are TGTGCCAGCATCGACAACGATGGACTAGCGGGAGGGCCCCATACGCAGTATTTT. Translation: CASIDNDGLAGGPHTQYF.

This chain links TRBV4-2 with TRBJ2-5, with D possibly TRBD2 on 6 matching bases. Germline CDR1 is LGHNA and CDR2 is YNFKEQ. The CDR3 length is 13 residues. V was clipped by 2 bases and J by 4 bases, with 8 bases between them. This CDR3 is CASSQYGGETQYF. Written as DNA, the CDR3 is TGTGCCAGCAGCCAATACGGGGGAGAGACCCAGTACTTC.

This clone was recorded only once. The chain couples TRBV7-2 to TRBJ1-4, with D hard to call. Trimming took off 5 bases at V and 0 bases at J, with 10 bases between the two ends. The CDR3 sequence is 15 residues long. CDR1 is SGHTA and CDR2 is FQGNSA in the germline V gene. The CDR3 loop reads CASSQDGTTNEKLFF. DNA for the CDR3: TGTGCCAGCAGCCAGGACGGGACAACTAATGAAAAACTGTTTTTT.

This chain joins TRBV2 and TRBJ2-7; 7 nucleotides agree with TRBD2. The CDR3 sequence is 14 residues long. The germline CDR1 and CDR2 sequences are SNHLY and FYNNEI. Unmatched junction bases numbered 5, after V lost 6 bases and J lost 0 bases. As DNA, the CDR3 is TGTGCCAGCAGCTGGGGAGGGAGCTCCTACGAGCAGTACTTC. It is translated as CASSWGGSSYEQYF.

The gene calls are TRBV7-9 and TRBJ2-5; D may be TRBD2 (7 bases). This CDR3 comprises 14 residues. The germline V gene encodes CDR1 SEHNR and CDR2 FQNEAQ (reference sequence). The ends were cut back, 7 bases at V and 3 bases at J, with 15 bases in the middle. CDR3 protein: CASTLGGQKETQYF. The CDR3 DNA reads as TGTGCCAGCACCCTGGGGGGGCAGAAAGAGACCCAGTACTTC.

The V call is TRBV19, the J call TRBJ1-6, with 10 bases aligning to TRBD1. The length of the CDR3 is 15 residues. V lost 9 bases and J lost 9; bases outside the gene matches: 11. The germline gives CDR1 LNHDA, CDR2 SQIVND (reference sequence). The CDR3, as DNA: TGTGCCAGCTCAAGGGGGACAGGGGTGGGTTCACCCCTCCACTTT. Translating it yields CASSRGTGVGSPLHF. The full variable domain, rest sourced from reference TRBV19 and TRBJ1-6, is DGGITQSPKYLFRKEGQNVTLSCEQNLNHDAMYWYRQDPGQGLRLIYYSQIVNDFQKGDIAEGYSVSREKKESFPLTVTSAQKNPTAFYLCASSRGTGVGSPLHFGNGTRLTVT.

The rearrangement links TRBV2 to TRBJ1-5, with TRBD1 as a possible D gene (5 bases). The V end was cut by 3 bases, the J end by 3 bases, with 15 bases between. CDR1 and CDR2 from the germline V gene are SNHLY and FYNNEI. This CDR3 has 16 residues. The CDR3 bases are TGTGCCAGCAGTGACTCCGGGGCCCTATTCAATCAGCCCCAGCATTTT. Amino acid sequence: CASSDSGALFNQPQHF.

This clone was seen a single time. The rearrangement links TRBV6-5 to TRBJ2-5; D may match TRBD1 or TRBD2 (5 bases each). Germline V gives CDR1 MNHEY, CDR2 SVGAGI. This CDR3 is built from 14 residues. V dropped 2 bases and J dropped 4 bases, with 11 bases sitting between them. In DNA, the CDR3 is TGTGCCAGCAGTTACGGTTCAGGGAGAGAGACCCAGTACTTC. This encodes CASSYGSGRETQYF.

The chain is built from TRBV10-3 and TRBJ2-3, with 7 bases aligning to TRBD2. With V trimmed by 1 base and J by 3 bases, 7 bases remained unmatched. This CDR3 contains 16 residues. The germline V gene encodes CDR1 ENHRY and CDR2 SYGVKD. The CDR3 sequence: CAISELRGSATDTQYF. Written as DNA, the CDR3 is TGTGCCATCAGTGAGTTGCGCGGGAGTGCGACAGATACGCAGTATTTT.

The chain combines TRBV24-1 with TRBJ2-3, with D unclear. Trimming cost V 8 bases and J 0 bases, with 17 bases left between them. CDR3 length: 16 amino acids. In germline, CDR1 is KGHDR, CDR2 SFDVKD. The CDR3 coding sequence is TGTGCCACCATGAATGGGCGGAGAGCTAGCACAGATACGCAGTATTTT. It yields the protein CATMNGRRASTDTQYF.

This clone was seen just once. The gene calls are TRBV6-5 and TRBJ2-7, with 8 bases aligning to TRBD2. This CDR3 is 15 amino acids long. V lost 8 bases and J lost 1; bases outside the gene matches: 10. The V gene's germline CDR1 is MNHEY and CDR2 SVGAGI. The CDR3 DNA follows: TGTGCCAGCGGAGAGCGGGAGAGACCTTCCTACGAGCAGTACTTC. It yields the protein CASGERERPSYEQYF.

For the CDR3, the DNA is TGTGCCAGCTCAACGACAGGGGCACTAAACACAGATACGCAGTATTTT. As protein: CASSTTGALNTDTQYF. The genes are TRBV18 and TRBJ2-3, with 8 positions matching TRBD1. The CDR3 sequence is 16 residues long. Losses at the gene ends were 5 bases for V and 2 bases for J; bases not matched to a gene: 9. Germline V CDR1 and CDR2: KGHSH, LQKENI.

The chain has TRBV27 and TRBJ2-1; D perhaps matches TRBD1 (6 bases). The CDR3 spans 17 residues. Germline V gives CDR1 MNHEY, CDR2 SMNVEV (reference sequence). With 3 bases removed from V and 2 bases from J, the gap between germline ends came to 17 bases. CDR3 DNA: TGTGCCAGCAGTTTTCTCGCGACAGGATTTACCTACAATGAGCAGTTCTTC. The encoded protein is CASSFLATGFTYNEQFF.

This clone was seen once. The chain joins TRBV18 to TRBJ1-1; 7 bases are shared with TRBD1. This CDR3 is 14 amino acids long. J gave up 1 base and V 2 bases, and 1 base lay outside the gene matches. Germline-derived CDR1 and CDR2 are KGHSH and LQKENI. The CDR3 bases are TGTGCCAGCTCACCAGGACAGGAGAACACTGAAGCTTTCTTT. It codes for CASSPGQENTEAFF. Full variable domain (remainder filled in from reference TRBV18 and TRBJ1-1): NAGVMQNPRHLVRRRGQEARLRCSPMKGHSHVYWYRQLPEEGLKFMVYLQKENIIDESGMPKERFSAEFPKEGPSILRIQQVVRGDSAAYFCASSPGQENTEAFFGQGTRLTVV.

The rearrangement links TRBV6-5 to TRBJ2-3, with a weak D call TRBD2 (5 bases). Germline assignment: CDR1 MNHEY and CDR2 SVGAGI. Trimming pared 4 bases from V and 0 bases from J, leaving 11 bases between. CDR3 length: 15 amino acids. The CDR3 DNA sequence: TGTGCCAGCAGTTCCCCCCGCGGGAGCACAGATACGCAGTATTTT. This sequence encodes CASSSPRGSTDTQYF.

The chain couples TRBV12-3 or TRBV12-4 to TRBJ1-2; D uncertain. Trimming left V 3 bases short and J 2 bases short, with 7 bases between. This CDR3 has 13 residues. CDR3 protein: CASSFRVNYGYTF. The DNA for the CDR3 is TGTGCCAGCAGTTTTAGGGTCAACTATGGCTACACCTTC.

The chain couples TRBV28 to TRBJ1-5, with a possible D match to TRBD1 (5 bases). V was shortened by 6 bases and J by 6 bases, with 18 bases between the two germline ends. The length of the CDR3 is 15 residues. From germline, CDR1 is MDHEN and CDR2 SYDVKM. CDR3 DNA: TGTGCCAGCAGGCCGGGACGCATGGGCCTTCAGCCCCAGCATTTT. Translating gives CASRPGRMGLQPQHF.